The T cell receptor (beta chain) under discussion was sequenced for a study of T cells in Graves' hyperthyroidism and ophthalmopathy. On the study more broadly: It was at initial diagnosis, before any treatment, that peripheral blood was collected.

There are 15 residues in the CDR3. Per the germline V gene, CDR1 is SNHLY and CDR2 is FYNNEI. Concerning this clonotype: Since a much larger clone is just one base distant, this may be a read error.

The TCR beta CDR3 regions underwent amplification using RNA transcripts as the source. TCR CDR3 underwent first-round RT-PCR with the HTBI primer set. TCRdb recomputed calls from the multiplex PCR reads with MiXCR, one row per CDR3 protein. Of about 840,000 distinct CDR3 sequences in the sample, around 39% were seen once. The receptor comes from a young man with Graves' hyperthyroidism. The chain couples TRBV2 to TRBJ1-4, with TRBD1 as a possible D gene (6 bases). The material sequenced was blood. The chain's CDR3 is CAGSDSQGRWEKLFF. The CDR3 DNA follows: TGTGCCGGCAGTGACAGTCAGGGGAGGTGGGAAAAACTGTTTTTT.